This TCR beta chain is from a study of T cells in Graves' hyperthyroidism and ophthalmopathy. The investigators amplified TCR beta CDR3 regions from RNA transcripts. HTBI primers were used for first-round RT-PCR of the TCR CDR3. TCRdb used MiXCR to reprocess the multiplex PCR reads, holding one entry per CDR3 protein. The sample has about half a million distinct CDR3 sequences; roughly 15% are singletons. Criteria for exclusion of patients were uncontrolled infection, other autoimmune disease, pregnancy or lactation. Used for diagnoses were clinical symptoms, serum thyroxine and TRAb, thyroid ultrasound and orbital computed tomography. Each 10 ml fresh peripheral blood draw supplied the PBMCs. Study-level results: Most expanded thyroid clonotypes above 0.001 recurred in blood.

On this clonotype itself: Antigen specificity is unknown.

V was cut by 3 bases and J by 6 bases, with 9 bases left in between. From germline, CDR1 is LGHNA and CDR2 YSLEER. The CDR3 length is 13 residues. V gene TRBV4-3 combines with J gene TRBJ2-1, with D unclear. The sequenced sample was blood. This receptor was taken from a woman in her 30s with Graves' ophthalmopathy. The CDR3 is CASSQLGGNEQFF. The CDR3 region has the DNA TGCGCCAGCAGCCAGCTGGGTGGCAATGAGCAGTTCTTC.